These T cell receptor beta chains were read from a single sample in a study of T cell responses to AZD1222 COVID-19 vaccine. Repertoires were generated with immunoSEQ multiplex PCR, while TCRdb's copy carries only in-frame clones and drops some. Here the sample spans 95,000 to 100,000 clones, 70% to 90% being singletons. Sequencing used peripheral blood, obtained 28 days after the second AZD1222 dose. All receptors come from an adult who received the AZD1222 COVID-19 vaccine. The CDR3 runs from the conserved cysteine through the conserved F or W. The order of the fields is V gene, J gene, CDR3 protein.

v_call: TRBV18
j_call: TRBJ1-2
cdr3_aa: CASSPKPEAGYTF

v_call: TRBV19
j_call: TRBJ2-7
cdr3_aa: CASSHGPPYEQYF

v_call: TRBV9
j_call: TRBJ2-2
cdr3_aa: CASSVAANTGELFF

v_call: TRBV2
j_call: TRBJ2-1
cdr3_aa: CASNRDRGDEQFF

v_call: TRBV15
j_call: TRBJ1-6
cdr3_aa: CATRSGGTSLGPLHF

v_call: TRBV6-5
j_call: TRBJ2-3
cdr3_aa: CASCRDSHSTDTQYF

v_call: TRBV20-1
j_call: TRBJ2-5
cdr3_aa: CSASRQGETQYF

v_call: TRBV9
j_call: TRBJ1-5
cdr3_aa: CASSVGIRDQPQHF

v_call: TRBV4-1
j_call: TRBJ1-3
cdr3_aa: CASSLTPGTAPGNTIYF

v_call: TRBV11-1
j_call: TRBJ2-7
cdr3_aa: CASSLGGKLHEQYF

v_call: TRBV27
j_call: TRBJ1-5
cdr3_aa: CASSLDRASNQPQHF

v_call: TRBV9
j_call: TRBJ1-1
cdr3_aa: CASSVVNRGLTEAFF

v_call: TRBV27
j_call: TRBJ1-4
cdr3_aa: CASSLSTNEKLFF

v_call: TRBV2
j_call: TRBJ2-1
cdr3_aa: CASSEGAGLLFF

v_call: TRBV6-1
j_call: TRBJ1-1
cdr3_aa: CASSETGAGLTEAFF

v_call: TRBV2
j_call: TRBJ2-7
cdr3_aa: CASRTSAAYEQYF

v_call: TRBV2
j_call: TRBJ2-7
cdr3_aa: CASSEGTGGTYEQYF

v_call: TRBV7-2
j_call: TRBJ1-5
cdr3_aa: CASSLAGAQGNQPQHF

v_call: TRBV5-1
j_call: TRBJ1-6
cdr3_aa: CASRRESGAPLHF

v_call: TRBV5-1
j_call: TRBJ2-7
cdr3_aa: CASSVDGYEQYF

v_call: TRBV25-1
j_call: TRBJ1-2
cdr3_aa: CATAASPTANYGYTF

v_call: TRBV27
j_call: TRBJ1-4
cdr3_aa: CASKLIGDNEKLFF

v_call: TRBV6-2/TRBV6-3
j_call: TRBJ2-3
cdr3_aa: CASSYPSDREATDTQYF

v_call: TRBV5-6
j_call: TRBJ1-2
cdr3_aa: CASSSQGADYGYTF

v_call: TRBV7-3
j_call: TRBJ2-2
cdr3_aa: CASSLIGQIFTGELFF

v_call: TRBV7-9
j_call: TRBJ1-1
cdr3_aa: CASSLGGGWDEAFF

v_call: TRBV5-1
j_call: TRBJ2-2
cdr3_aa: CASRSPGQGYTGELFF

v_call: TRBV2
j_call: TRBJ2-1
cdr3_aa: CASRGRLAGAQTTYNEQFF

v_call: TRBV7-2
j_call: TRBJ1-1
cdr3_aa: CASSFGPTGSAFF

v_call: TRBV24-1
j_call: TRBJ2-7
cdr3_aa: CATSDFTGTGCEQYF

v_call: TRBV30
j_call: TRBJ1-6
cdr3_aa: CAWRDRVYSPLHF

v_call: TRBV7-8
j_call: TRBJ1-6
cdr3_aa: CASSLGPDGFDSPLHF